The 19 T cell receptor beta chains reported below all come from one sample, sequenced in a study of T cells in women clearing cervical HPV infection. TCRdb's copy holds only in-frame clones and misses some; the assay was immunoSEQ multiplex PCR. This sample's table has 35,000 to 45,000 clones. The sequencing input was blood buffy coat. All receptors come from a woman between 18 and 70 years old with a cervical HPV16 infection that either progressed to CIN3+ or cleared (not recorded which).

Notes on this clone: The missing CDR3 end, 3 residues past where the read stops, is filled in from the germline J gene. The chain uses TRBV30 and TRBJ2-1; no reliable D call. CDR1 and CDR2 (germline): GTSNPN, SVGIG (reference sequence). V was trimmed by 4 bases and J by 0 bases, leaving 16 bases between them. The CDR3 sequence is 16 residues long. This CDR3 reads CAWNRLNQSSYNEQFF. CDR3 bases read: TGTGCCTGGAACCGACTCAATCAAAGCTCCTACAATGAG.

A note on this clone: The CDR3 end falls 3 residues outside the read, so it is completed with the germline J gene. The gene calls are TRBV6-4 and TRBJ2-2; D gene ambiguous. There are 14 residues in the CDR3. Trimming cost V 6 bases and J 5 bases, with 13 bases left between them. Germline loops: CDR1 MRHNA, CDR2 SNTAGT. CDR3 residues: CASSPQEGTGELFF. The sequenced CDR3 bases are TGTGCCAGCAGCCCCCAGGAAGGGACCGGGGAG.

As to this clone: The missing CDR3 end, 3 residues past where the read stops, is filled in from the germline J gene. The chain is built from TRBV19 and TRBJ1-1; 10 bases are shared with TRBD1. Germline trimming cut 0 bases from V and 0 bases from J; bases unmatched to any gene: 4. The CDR3 runs 17 residues. Germline CDR1 is LNHDA and CDR2 is SQIVND (reference sequence). The covered CDR3 bases are TGTGCCAGTAGTATAGAGACAGGGGGCGTATTGAACACTGAA. It translates to CASSIETGGVLNTE. The full CDR3 reads CASSIETGGVLNTEAFF.

On this clone: The read comes to an end 3 residues before the CDR3 does, leaving the germline J gene to fill in the end. This chain joins TRBV5-1 and TRBJ1-1, with D possibly matching TRBD1 (6 bases). From germline, CDR1 is SGHRS and CDR2 YFSETQ. Trimming removed 4 bases from V and 1 base from J, with 11 bases in between. The CDR3 sequence is 14 residues long. Partial CDR3 DNA: TGCGCCAGCAGCCCCGGGACATCGAACACTGAA. Protein product: CASSPGTSNTE. The full CDR3 protein is CASSPGTSNTEAFF.

CDR3 DNA, as far as it was read: TGCGCCAGCAGTGTCTGGGAAACAGGCCCGCAGGGACCC. It is translated as CASSVWETGPQGP. The whole CDR3 protein is CASSVWETGPQGPLHF. The chain employs TRBV5-1 and TRBJ1-6, with D possibly being TRBD1 (5 bases). The read is 3 residues too short to cover the CDR3 end, so that end is filled in from the germline J gene. This CDR3 has 16 amino acids. Trimming took off 5 bases at V and 12 bases at J, with 24 bases between the two ends. Germline assignment: CDR1 SGHRS and CDR2 YFSETQ. Full variable domain (rest looked up from reference TRBV5-1 and TRBJ1-6): KAGVTQTPRYLIKTRGQQVTLSCSPISGHRSVSWYQQTPGQGLQFLFEYFSETQRNKGNFPGRFSGRQFSNSRSEMNVSTLELGDSALYLCASSVWETGPQGPLHFGNGTRLTVT.

In regard to this clone: The read comes to an end 3 residues before the CDR3 does, leaving the germline J gene to fill in the end. The rearrangement joins TRBV7-3 to TRBJ1-1, with D perhaps matching TRBD1 (6 bases). V was trimmed by 3 bases and J by 5 bases, leaving 10 bases between them. Germline CDR1 and CDR2: SGHTA and FQGTGA. The CDR3 length is 13 residues. The part of the CDR3 DNA that was read is TGTGCCAGCAGCTTGGGTCAGGGGACTGAA. Its translation: CASSLGQGTE. Given in full, the CDR3 is CASSLGQGTEAFF.

Comments on this clone: From the germline J gene comes the end of the CDR3, since the read stops 3 residues before it. The chain couples TRBV7-2 to TRBJ2-4; D may be TRBD1 (5 bases). The CDR3 totals 14 residues. Trimming took 4 bases from V and 5 from J, leaving 12 bases between them. The germline V gene has CDR1 SGHTA and CDR2 FQGNSA. CDR3 DNA, as far as it was read: TGTGCCAGCAGCTCCGGACAAGCACAAAACATT. Translation: CASSSGQAQNI. The entire CDR3 protein reads CASSSGQAQNIQYF.

For this clone: The read ends 3 residues before the CDR3 terminus; that terminus is restored from the germline J gene. The V and J genes are TRBV7-7 and TRBJ2-3, with 11 bases identical to TRBD2. V shed 6 bases, J shed 6 bases, and the junction held 2 bases outside the gene matches. CDR3 length: 13 amino acids. The V gene's germline CDR1 is SSHAT and CDR2 FNYEAQ (reference sequence). The part of the CDR3 DNA that was read is TGTGCCAGCAGTCGGACTAGCGGGGATACG. Translated: CASSRTSGDT. The entire CDR3 protein is CASSRTSGDTQYF. The full variable domain, completed using reference TRBV7-7 and TRBJ2-3, is GAGVSQSPRYKVTKRGQDVTLRCDPISSHATLYWYQQALGQGPEFLTYFNYEAQPDKSGLPSDRFSAERPEGSISTLTIQRTEQRDSAMYRCASSRTSGDTQYFGPGTRLTVL.

Details on this clone: Coverage ceases 3 residues before the CDR3 finishes, and the germline J gene fills in the end. The J gene is TRBJ2-2, the V gene TRBV7-2; D is ambiguous. Germline V gene lookup returns CDR1 SGHTA and CDR2 FQGNSA. The length of the CDR3 is 15 residues. The sequenced CDR3 bases are TGTGCCAGCAGCTTACAGGTTTCCTATAATTCACCG. It encodes CASSLQVSYNSP. The entire CDR3 protein is CASSLQVSYNSPLFF.

With respect to this clone: The CDR3 extends 3 residues past the end of the read, so its final part is completed from the germline J gene. The chain uses TRBV5-6 and TRBJ2-4; a weak D match, TRBD2 (6 bases). Trimming pared 7 bases from V and 6 bases from J, leaving 17 bases between. The CDR3 has 14 residues. Germline CDR1 is SGHDT and CDR2 is YYEEEE. CDR3 sequence reads: CASYWRGAGNIQYF. The CDR3 DNA, read in part, is TGTGCCAGCTATTGGCGGGGAGCGGGAAACATT.

As concerns this clone: The read finishes 3 residues shy of the CDR3 end, and the germline J gene is used to complete it. The chain carries TRBV28 and TRBJ2-6; D gene ambiguous. The V end lost 2 bases, the J end lost 4 bases, and 12 bases lay between the germline ends. This CDR3 has 16 residues. Looked up from germline, CDR1 is MDHEN and CDR2 is SYDVKM. CDR3 DNA (partial): TGTGCCAGCAGTTTAAGGGCCAACTTGGGGGCCAACGTC. It translates to CASSLRANLGANV. The CDR3 as a whole reads CASSLRANLGANVLTF. Filled out from reference TRBV28 and TRBJ2-6, the complete variable domain reads DVKVTQSSRYLVKRTGEKVFLECVQDMDHENMFWYRQDPGLGLRLIYFSYDVKMKEKGDIPEGYSVSREKKERFSLILESASTNQTSMYLCASSLRANLGANVLTFGAGSRLTVL.

Worth noting for this clone: The CDR3 end falls 3 residues outside the read, so it is completed with the germline J gene. J is TRBJ2-3 and V is TRBV7-2; possibly TRBD2 for D (5 bases). Germline CDR1 SGHTA, CDR2 FQGNSA. The CDR3 runs to 15 residues. The V and J ends lost 3 bases and 2 bases respectively, with 12 bases between them. This CDR3 reads CASSFSGSYTDTQYF. The CDR3 DNA, read in part, is TGTGCCAGCAGCTTCAGCGGATCTTACACAGATACG.

For this clone: Read sequence stops 3 residues before the CDR3 end, and the germline J gene provides the missing end. The rearrangement links TRBV7-2 to TRBJ1-2, with TRBD1 as a possible D gene (5 bases). Looked up from germline, CDR1 is SGHTA and CDR2 is FQGNSA. The CDR3 length is 14 residues. The CDR3 loop is CASSAGGGISSYTF. The sequenced part of the CDR3 DNA is TGTGCCAGCAGCGCAGGCGGGGGGATCTCGAGC.

A note on this clone: The read ends 3 residues early relative to the CDR3; the germline J gene fills the gap. The rearrangement uses TRBV2 and TRBJ2-7, with 7 bases matching TRBD2. This CDR3 comprises 17 residues. Germline V CDR1 and CDR2: SNHLY, FYNNEI. With V trimmed by 2 bases and J by 0 bases, 10 bases remained unmatched. The part of the CDR3 DNA that was read is TGTGCCAGCAGTGAATTTTCTGGGCGGGGGACCTCCTACGAG. Translated: CASSEFSGRGTSYE. The full CDR3 protein is CASSEFSGRGTSYEQYF.

Details on this clone: The CDR3 end falls 3 residues outside the read, so it is completed with the germline J gene. The J gene is TRBJ2-3, the V gene TRBV7-2; no clear D. V gave up 8 bases and J gave up 4 bases, with 13 bases separating them. The CDR3 extends over 13 amino acids. Looked up from germline, CDR1 is SGHTA and CDR2 is FQGNSA. The CDR3 loop is CASARAAADTQYF. The covered CDR3 bases are TGTGCCAGCGCCCGAGCTGCGGCAGATACG.

Note on this clone: The read is 3 residues too short to cover the CDR3 end, so that end is filled in from the germline J gene. The J gene is TRBJ1-4, the V gene TRBV5-1, with D uncertain. This CDR3 has 16 residues. V was trimmed by 4 bases and J by 7 bases, leaving 20 bases between them. CDR1 and CDR2 (germline): SGHRS, YFSETQ. CDR3 sequence reads: CASSKGLGLESEKLFF. The covered CDR3 bases are TGCGCCAGCAGCAAAGGCCTAGGTTTGGAGAGTGAAAAA.

CDR3 protein: CASSVDGGAQPQHF. Partial CDR3 DNA: TGTGCCAGCAGTGTTGACGGCGGGGCTCAGCCC. This chain uses TRBV2 with TRBJ1-5; the D gene is possibly TRBD1 (5 bases). With the read ending 3 residues before the CDR3 end, the germline J gene is used to fill in that end. Germline CDR1 and CDR2: SNHLY and FYNNEI. This CDR3 has 14 residues. V lost 4 bases to trimming and J lost 6 bases, with 13 bases between them.

Regarding this clone: The read finishes 3 residues shy of the CDR3 end, and the germline J gene is used to complete it. V is TRBV5-1 and J is TRBJ1-1; D not certain. From germline, CDR1 is SGHRS and CDR2 YFSETQ. The V and J ends lost 6 bases and 5 bases respectively, with 17 bases between them. CDR3 size: 14 residues. CDR3 DNA, as far as it was read: TGCGCCAGCACCCCCCGCTTGGAAGGGACTGAA. This translates into CASTPRLEGTE. The full CDR3 is CASTPRLEGTEAFF.

About this clone itself: Read sequence stops 3 residues before the CDR3 end, and the germline J gene provides the missing end. The chain employs TRBV7-7 and TRBJ2-7, with 7 bases that match TRBD2. This CDR3 has 12 amino acids. The V gene's germline CDR1 is SSHAT and CDR2 FNYEAQ (reference sequence). After removal of 4 bases from V and 6 bases from J, the junction contained 3 bases not matched to a gene. The part of the CDR3 DNA that was read is TGTGCCAGCAGCTCCGGGGGGTCCGAG. This codes for CASSSGGSE. The whole CDR3 sequence reads CASSSGGSEQYF.